The 23 T cell receptor beta chains reported below all come from one sample, sequenced in a study of identical twins. TCRdb re-analysed the 5' RACE reads in MiXCR, keeping a single row per CDR3 protein. Here the sample spans about 530,000 distinct CDR3 sequences, over 12% being singletons. The data also belong to a second study, concerning yellow fever vaccine responses in identical twins.

Input material: CD4+ T cells sorted from blood. These receptors all come from a young woman in good health.

The chain employs TRBV28 and TRBJ1-2; 7 nucleotides agree with TRBD1. Germline V gene data show CDR1 as MDHEN and CDR2 as SYDVKM. Trimming took 8 bases from V and 8 from J; bases not matched to a gene: 8. The CDR3 has 12 amino acids. The CDR3 coding sequence is TGTGCCAGCCTCCAGGGGGTCTTCGGCTACACCTTC. Protein sequence: CASLQGVFGYTF.

This chain uses TRBV5-1 with TRBJ2-3; D gene uncertain. V was trimmed by 0 bases and J by 5 bases, leaving 10 bases between them. Germline lookup yields CDR1 SGHRS and CDR2 YFSETQ. The CDR3 sequence is 14 residues long. The CDR3 DNA follows: TGCGCCAGCAGCTTGGCCCTAGATGGAGATACGCAGTATTTT. Translated: CASSLALDGDTQYF.

This clonotype appeared a few times. The chain employs TRBV28 and TRBJ1-2; D remains unclear. Germline V gene sequence: CDR1 MDHEN, CDR2 SYDVKM. The CDR3 contains 15 residues. Trimming removed 6 bases from V and 1 base from J, with 15 bases in between. CDR3 in amino acids: CASRDPGPINYGYTF. CDR3 sequence (DNA): TGTGCCAGCAGAGACCCGGGCCCCATTAACTATGGCTACACCTTC.

This clonotype was counted only a few times. The V call is TRBV18, the J call TRBJ2-5; D is unclear. CDR3 length equals 13 residues. Germline V gene sequence: CDR1 KGHSH, CDR2 LQKENI. Trimming shortened V by 3 bases and J by 3 bases, and 8 bases separated the two germline ends. CDR3 coding DNA: TGTGCCAGCTCACCTGGCTATAAAGAGACCCAGTACTTC. Its translation: CASSPGYKETQYF.

This clonotype was picked up many times. This sequence joins TRBV14 and TRBJ2-1, with 11 bases fitting TRBD2. The ends lost 3 bases at V and 3 bases at J; junction bases unmatched: 7. CDR3 size: 17 residues. Germline lookup yields CDR1 SGHDN and CDR2 FVKESK. CDR3: CASSQNPGTSGYNEQFF. CDR3 in DNA: TGTGCCAGCAGCCAGAACCCCGGGACTAGCGGCTACAATGAGCAGTTCTTC.

The CDR3 spells CASSFVTTSGEETQYF. CDR3 DNA: TGTGCCAGCAGCTTCGTCACGACTAGCGGAGAAGAGACCCAGTACTTC. J is TRBJ2-5 and V is TRBV5-6; TRBD2 matches at 9 bases. Germline V gene lookup returns CDR1 SGHDT and CDR2 YYEEEE. The CDR3 runs 16 residues. Trimming cost V 2 bases and J 3 bases; bases outside gene matches: 8.

This clonotype was counted only a few times. The chain uses TRBV11-1 and TRBJ2-1, with 10 bases identical to TRBD2. The V and J ends lost 3 bases and 2 bases, in that order; junction bases with no gene match: 10. The V gene's germline CDR1 is SGHAT and CDR2 FQDESV (reference sequence). The CDR3 covers 18 residues. CDR3 loop: CASSFTPGLASAYNEQFF. The CDR3 nucleotides read TGTGCCAGCAGCTTCACCCCGGGACTAGCGAGCGCCTACAATGAGCAGTTCTTC. The full variable domain, its missing parts supplied by reference TRBV11-1 and TRBJ2-1, is EAEVAQSPRYKITEKSQAVAFWCDPISGHATLYWYRQILGQGPELLVQFQDESVVDDSQLPKDRFSAERLKGVDSTLKIQPAELGDSAMYLCASSFTPGLASAYNEQFFGPGTRLTVL.

This sequence joins TRBV20-1 and TRBJ2-7, with 7 bases matching TRBD1. With V trimmed by 3 bases and J by 5 bases, 10 bases remained unmatched. CDR1 and CDR2 (germline): DFQATT, SNEGSKA (reference sequence). The CDR3 length is 14 residues. The DNA of the CDR3 is TGCAGTGCTAGCCCGACAGGGTCGAGCAACGAGCAGTACGTC. Encoded protein: CSASPTGSSNEQYV.

This clonotype has a count of ten or more. This sequence joins TRBV12-3 or TRBV12-4 and TRBJ2-1; D is unclear. V was pared by 5 bases and J by 3 bases, with 11 bases between. CDR3 length: 14 residues. The CDR3 nucleotides are TGTGCCAGCAGTCCTACCTCCGTCTACAATGAGCAGTTCTTC. Translating gives CASSPTSVYNEQFF.

The chain links TRBV9 to TRBJ1-1; the D gene is possibly TRBD1 (5 bases). The CDR3 loop spans 14 amino acids. V gave up 4 bases and J gave up 1 base, with 11 bases separating them. The V gene's germline CDR1 is SGDLS and CDR2 YYNGEE. The chain's CDR3 is CASSSWGTNTEAFF. The CDR3 DNA reads TGTGCCAGCAGCTCTTGGGGGACGAACACTGAAGCTTTCTTT.

This clonotype appeared a few times. This chain connects TRBV10-3 to TRBJ2-2; the D gene is possibly TRBD2 (5 bases). The CDR3 is 15 amino acids. Germline V CDR1 and CDR2: ENHRY, SYGVKD. V was trimmed by 3 bases and J by 1 base, leaving 9 bases between them. CDR3 region: CAISDRGWNTGELFF. The CDR3 coding sequence is TGTGCCATCAGTGACCGGGGATGGAACACCGGGGAGCTGTTTTTT.

The rearrangement links TRBV12-3 or TRBV12-4 to TRBJ2-3, with 7 positions matching TRBD2. The CDR3 spans 15 residues. The junction had 8 bases not matched to a gene; V was cut back by 6 bases and J by 2 bases. The DNA of the CDR3 is TGTGCCAGCAGCCTTAAGCGGGGCCTCACAGATACGCAGTATTTT. It specifies CASSLKRGLTDTQYF.

The rearrangement links TRBV7-7 to TRBJ2-7, with D possibly TRBD1 on 6 matching bases. V lost 5 bases, J lost 7 bases, and 15 bases lay in between. Germline loops: CDR1 SSHAT, CDR2 FNYEAQ (reference sequence). This CDR3 spans 13 amino acids. The CDR3 bases are TGTGCCAGCAGCCCGAAACAGGGTGGTGAGCAGTACTTC. This sequence encodes CASSPKQGGEQYF.

The chain has TRBV6-5 and TRBJ2-7; TRBD1 matches at 7 bases. CDR3 length: 15 amino acids. Trimming cost V 6 bases and J 0 bases; bases outside gene matches: 8. CDR1 is MNHEY, CDR2 SVGAGI, per germline. CDR3 sequence reads: CASRYSWDSSYEQYF. Here the CDR3 DNA reads TGTGCCAGCAGATACAGTTGGGACAGCTCCTACGAGCAGTACTTC.

The chain is built from TRBV24-1 and TRBJ2-1; D call uncertain. The ends were cut back, 0 bases at V and 6 bases at J, with 11 bases in the middle. The CDR3 is 15 residues long. Germline CDR1 reads KGHDR; CDR2 reads SFDVKD. DNA for the CDR3: TGTGCCACCAGTGATTTGCCGTTACCGGGCAATGAGCAGTTCTTC. It is translated as CATSDLPLPGNEQFF.

This clonotype appeared a few times. The chain uses TRBV10-3 and TRBJ2-5; 7 bases are shared with TRBD2. CDR3 length: 15 amino acids. V was pared by 3 bases and J by 5 bases, with 9 bases of the junction left unmatched. Germline CDR1 is ENHRY and CDR2 is SYGVKD. CDR3 bases: TGTGCCATCAGTGATTTGGGAGGGCCCATGGAGACCCAGTACTTC. This codes for CAISDLGGPMETQYF.

The chain uses TRBV4-1 and TRBJ2-3; D may correspond to TRBD1 or TRBD2 (5 bases each). The germline CDR1 and CDR2 sequences are MGHRA and YSYEKL. Trimming took 3 bases from V and 6 from J, leaving 13 bases between them. The CDR3 length is 14 residues. The CDR3 DNA follows: TGCGCCAGCAGCCACTTGGCCGGGACCGATACGCAGTATTTT. Encoded protein: CASSHLAGTDTQYF.

This clonotype was seen only a few times. The chain is built from TRBV3-1 and TRBJ1-4; no firm D call. This CDR3 spans 13 amino acids. Trimming took off 1 base at V and 8 bases at J, with 8 bases between the two ends. Germline assignment: CDR1 LGHDT and CDR2 YNNKEL (reference sequence). CDR3 amino acids: CASSQGVGEKLFF. As DNA, the CDR3 is TGTGCCAGCAGCCAAGGCGTCGGGGAAAAACTGTTTTTT. The full variable domain, with the rest looked up from reference TRBV3-1 and TRBJ1-4, is DTAVSQTPKYLVTQMGNDKSIKCEQNLGHDTMYWYKQDSKKFLKIMFSYNNKELIINETVPNRFSPKSPDKAHLNLHINSLELGDSAVYFCASSQGVGEKLFFGSGTQLSVL.

This clonotype appeared a few times. J is TRBJ2-2 and V is TRBV5-1; 11 nucleotides line up with TRBD2. The CDR3 is 15 amino acids. Germline V gene data show CDR1 as SGHRS and CDR2 as YFSETQ. V lost 4 bases to trimming and J lost 7 bases; unmatched junction nucleotides: 6. In DNA, the CDR3 is TGCGCCAGCAGCCAGACTAGCGGGAAGAGCGGGGAGCTGTTTTTT. Protein product: CASSQTSGKSGELFF.

A few counts support this clonotype. The chain combines TRBV12-3 or TRBV12-4 with TRBJ1-1; D possibly corresponds to TRBD1 (6 bases). The CDR3 has 14 residues. With 6 bases removed from V and 1 base from J, the gap between germline ends came to 12 bases. The CDR3 protein is CASRVGGPNTEAFF. The DNA of the CDR3 is TGTGCCAGCAGGGTGGGGGGCCCGAACACTGAAGCTTTCTTT.

The V gene is TRBV20-1, the J gene TRBJ2-7; 9 bases match TRBD2. V lost 0 bases and J lost 2; bases outside the gene matches: 5. CDR3 size: 15 residues. Germline V gene lookup returns CDR1 DFQATT and CDR2 SNEGSKA (reference sequence). CDR3 nucleotide sequence: TGCAGTGCTAGAGATCTTAGCGGGGGTCCCTACGAGCAGTACTTC. Translated, it gives CSARDLSGGPYEQYF.

The V gene is TRBV7-9, the J gene TRBJ2-7; D is unclear. The CDR3 has 12 amino acids. Germline CDR1 and CDR2: SEHNR and FQNEAQ (reference sequence). V was cut by 1 base and J by 4 bases, with 5 bases left in between. In DNA form, the CDR3 reads TGTGCCAGCAGCTTAGGAGATTACGAGCAGTACTTC. It codes for CASSLGDYEQYF.

The chain links TRBV2 to TRBJ1-1; possible D gene TRBD1, 5 bases. The CDR3 covers 14 residues. CDR1 SNHLY and CDR2 FYNNEI come from the germline V gene. V dropped 4 bases and J dropped 3 bases, with 12 bases sitting between them. The DNA of the CDR3 is TGTGCCAGCAGTGGAGGGACGGGAGACACTGAAGCTTTCTTT. It specifies CASSGGTGDTEAFF.